The following is a T cell receptor (beta chain) sequence with its context. Its target is unknown. This sample stems from a study of T cell responses to AZD1222 COVID-19 vaccine. The study's findings and limits: Donors skewed white British and female; clonal diversity was possibly underestimated.

Repertoires were generated with immunoSEQ multiplex PCR, while TCRdb's copy carries only in-frame clones and drops some. In the table there are tens of thousands of clones, more than 80% of which are singletons. The starting material was peripheral blood, obtained on day 0 of AZD1222 vaccination. This receptor was identified in an adult in good health.

The DNA of the CDR3 is TGTGCCAGCAGTCCCGGACAGATATACAATGAGCAGTTCTTC. This encodes CASSPGQIYNEQFF. V usage is TRBV28 and J usage is TRBJ2-1, with D possibly being TRBD1 (6 bases). Germline V gene data show CDR1 as MDHEN and CDR2 as SYDVKM. V lost 5 bases and J lost 4, with 12 bases in between. This CDR3 is built from 14 residues.